This entry describes one TCR beta chain. The antigen is undetermined. Overlapping HIV-1 Gag 15-mer peptides at 1 ug per peptide per mL were used. Responding CD4+ T cells were sorted by upregulation of both CD40 ligand and CD69. Before stimulation, PBMCs underwent CD8+ T cell depletion. Anti-CD28/CD49d costimulation, CD40-blocking antibody and enfuvirtide were given to CD8-depleted PBMCs for roughly 20 hours. Sequencing used immunoSEQ version 4 in survey mode. Produced via immunoSEQ multiplex PCR; TCRdb's table is partial and in-frame only. The repertoire holds 20,000 to 25,000 clones, about 74% seen once, with about 1.8% in the top ten. This sample is part of a study of persistence of HIV-infected CD4 T cells. Germline V gives CDR1 LNHDA, CDR2 SQIVND (reference sequence). V was clipped by 3 bases and J by 8 bases, with 5 bases between them. The CDR3 loop spans 12 amino acids.

The receptor's source is an adult man with HIV who was CMV-seropositive. The input for sequencing was CD4+ T cells sorted from PBMCs after approximately 18-hour stimulation, taken from a patient who received antiretroviral therapy. The chain uses TRBV19 and TRBJ1-6; D is uncertain. The CDR3 region is CASSIWDSPLHF. The CDR3, as DNA: TGTGCCAGTAGTATTTGGGATTCACCCCTCCACTTT. Full variable domain (outside the CDR3, taken from reference TRBV19 and TRBJ1-6): DGGITQSPKYLFRKEGQNVTLSCEQNLNHDAMYWYRQDPGQGLRLIYYSQIVNDFQKGDIAEGYSVSREKKESFPLTVTSAQKNPTAFYLCASSIWDSPLHFGNGTRLTVT.